Described below is a single TCR beta chain sequence and its context. This record comes from a study of shared clonotypes between healthy human individuals. Libraries were prepared by immunoSEQ multiplex PCR; TCRdb keeps only in-frame clonotypes and omits some of them. Of over 1.5 million clones in the sample, 95% to 99% were seen once. The CDR3 runs to 14 residues. The J segment lost 8 bases and the V segment lost 5 bases, leaving 6 bases of the junction unmatched. From germline, CDR1 is SEHNR and CDR2 FQNEAQ (reference sequence). This TCR derives from a young man in good health. J is TRBJ2-1 and V is TRBV7-9, with TRBD2 identical over 10 bases. Sequencing was done on a sample of naive CD4+ T cells sorted from blood. Noted subset: CD45RA+ positively selected. This CDR3 is CASSSSGLAYEQFF. CDR3 in DNA: TGTGCCAGCAGCAGTTCGGGACTAGCGTATGAGCAGTTCTTC.